A single sample is the source of the 14 T cell receptor beta chains below, sequenced in a study of CD8+ T cells in alopecia areata. Following extraction, RNA underwent reverse transcription to cDNA, which served as the sequencing template. Clones were read by immunoSEQ multiplex PCR, and TCRdb kept only the in-frame ones, dropping some. Of 93,000 or so clones in the sample, just over 85% were seen once. Treatment noted: oral pan-JAK inhibitor, 5-10 mg twice daily. The material was CD8+ T cells sorted from blood, obtained at approximately week 34, from a patient treated with tofacitinib. All receptors derive from a human donor with alopecia areata.

V is TRBV5-1 and J is TRBJ2-1; 11 bases are shared with TRBD1. From germline, CDR1 is SGHRS and CDR2 YFSETQ. V shed 4 bases, J shed 6 bases, and the junction held 21 bases outside the gene matches. The CDR3 covers 20 residues. The CDR3 protein is CASSPGQGAMLGQGVNEQFF. CDR3 bases: TGCGCCAGCAGCCCCGGACAGGGGGCCATGTTGGGACAGGGGGTCAATGAGCAGTTCTTC.

The V and J genes are TRBV12-5 and TRBJ1-1; weak D call: TRBD1 (5 bases). The germline gives CDR1 LGHNT, CDR2 FRNRAP. CDR3 length equals 15 residues. Trimming took 3 bases from V and 3 from J, leaving 14 bases between them. The DNA of the CDR3 is TGTGCTAGTGGTTTACGGAAGGGAGGGGACACTGAAGCTTTCTTT. Protein: CASGLRKGGDTEAFF.

The rearrangement links TRBV23-1 to TRBJ2-1, with a weak D call TRBD1 (6 bases). TRBV23-1 is known as an ORF, though its function is uncertain. CDR3 size: 12 residues. V lost 6 bases to trimming and J lost 8 bases, with 11 bases between them. CDR3 in DNA: TGCGCCAGCAGCCAAGAGGGGGATGAGCAGTTCTTC. Translating it yields CASSQEGDEQFF.

The chain joins TRBV11-2 to TRBJ2-2, with 8 bases matching TRBD1. This CDR3 comprises 18 residues. Germline V lookup: CDR1 SGHAT, CDR2 FQNNGV. V lost 8 bases to trimming and J lost 0 bases; unmatched junction nucleotides: 14. CDR3 protein: CASGPPLGQGPNTGELFF. The CDR3 DNA is TGTGCCAGCGGACCCCCGCTAGGACAGGGTCCGAACACCGGGGAGCTGTTTTTT.

This chain uses TRBV12-5 with TRBJ2-7, with D possibly TRBD1 on 6 matching bases. Germline V gene data show CDR1 as LGHNT and CDR2 as FRNRAP. This CDR3 comprises 15 residues. The germline V and J ends were trimmed by 2 bases and 2 bases, with 13 bases remaining between them. Written as DNA, the CDR3 is TGTGCTAGTGGTTTGTTTGCGGACAGCCCCTACGAGCAGTACTTC. This encodes CASGLFADSPYEQYF.

J is TRBJ2-7 and V is TRBV7-6, with D maybe TRBD1 (5 bases). CDR3 length equals 13 residues. The V and J ends lost 2 bases and 6 bases respectively, with 11 bases between them. Germline CDR1 reads SGHVS; CDR2 reads FNYEAQ. The CDR3 sequence is CASSLQGTGEQYF. CDR3 DNA: TGTGCCAGCAGCTTACAGGGTACGGGCGAGCAGTACTTC.

The chain links TRBV9 to TRBJ1-3; D not certain. Germline CDR1 reads SGDLS; CDR2 reads YYNGEE. V was shortened by 0 bases and J by 0 bases, with 4 bases between the two germline ends. The CDR3 is made up of 14 amino acids. The DNA of the CDR3 is TGTGCCAGCAGCGTAGGTCACTCTGGAAACACCATATATTTT. It encodes CASSVGHSGNTIYF.

The chain links TRBV27 to TRBJ2-1; 9 bases match TRBD1. The CDR3 contains 15 residues. Germline CDR1 and CDR2: MNHEY and SMNVEV (reference sequence). V was clipped by 8 bases and J by 9 bases; unmatched bases: 14. In DNA, the CDR3 is TGTGCCAGCCGTCCCGGGACAGGGTTACATAGTGAGCAGTTCTTC. Encoded protein: CASRPGTGLHSEQFF.

This clone was recorded once. The chain links TRBV14 to TRBJ2-7; tentatively, D is TRBD1 (6 bases). Germline V gene data show CDR1 as SGHDN and CDR2 as FVKESK. This CDR3 spans 14 amino acids. Trimming removed 3 bases at V and 3 bases at J, with 12 bases between. The CDR3 spells CASSQLGAGYEQYF. The CDR3 nucleotides are TGTGCCAGCAGCCAGTTGGGGGCCGGCTACGAGCAGTACTTC.

The J gene is TRBJ2-7, the V gene TRBV27; 11 nucleotides line up with TRBD1. The CDR3 has 14 amino acids. Germline CDR1 is MNHEY and CDR2 is SMNVEV (reference sequence). Losses at the gene ends were 2 bases for V and 6 bases for J; bases not matched to a gene: 3. This CDR3 is CASSLMGQGGEQYF. CDR3 nucleotides: TGTGCCAGCAGTTTAATGGGACAGGGGGGCGAGCAGTACTTC.

The V and J genes are TRBV7-8 and TRBJ2-1; possibly TRBD1 or TRBD2 for D (5 bases each). Trimming pared 4 bases from V and 7 bases from J, leaving 29 bases between. Germline V gene lookup returns CDR1 SGHVS and CDR2 FQNEAQ. This CDR3 comprises 19 residues. The CDR3 region has the DNA TGTGCCAGCAGCTCCCATTACGGGACCTTACCACCCCTTTCGAATGAGCAGTTCTTC. Encoded protein: CASSSHYGTLPPLSNEQFF.

The V call is TRBV9, the J call TRBJ2-3; 9 nucleotides line up with TRBD2. This CDR3 contains 14 residues. The germline CDR1 and CDR2 sequences are SGDLS and YYNGEE. After removal of 8 bases from V and 0 bases from J, the junction contained 4 bases not matched to a gene. The CDR3 DNA follows: TGTGCCAGTTCTAGCGGGACTAGCACAGATACGCAGTATTTT. Its translation is CASSSGTSTDTQYF.

The chain carries TRBV6-5 and TRBJ2-3, with TRBD2 identical over 9 bases. The germline V gene encodes CDR1 MNHEY and CDR2 SVGAGI. CDR3 size: 16 residues. Trimming cost V 0 bases and J 4 bases; bases outside gene matches: 5. The CDR3 region is CASSYSPSGVADTQYF. CDR3 bases: TGTGCCAGCAGTTACTCACCTAGCGGGGTGGCAGATACGCAGTATTTT.

This chain joins TRBV5-1 and TRBJ2-5; 7 nucleotides align to TRBD1. The germline V gene has CDR1 SGHRS and CDR2 YFSETQ. V shed 2 bases and J 1 base; nucleotides not matched to a gene: 8. The CDR3 has 16 amino acids. The CDR3 coding sequence is TGCGCCAGCAGCTTCACCACCGGGACAGCCCAAGAGACCCAGTACTTC. As protein: CASSFTTGTAQETQYF.